This TCR beta chain was profiled in a study of neoadjuvant anti-PD-1 for oral cavity cancer. As for the study in general: Patients without progression received a fourth nivolumab dose around day 43, then surgical resection on days 50-56.

Six replicates per PBMC sample, mostly from roughly 470 ng of genomic DNA. The protocol was immunoSEQ multiplex PCR, while the TCRdb copy is restricted to in-frame clones and leaves out a portion. The profile covers approximately 16,000 clones, with 55% to 70% appearing a single time and 2.6% taken by the ten largest. Stage II-IVA oral cavity squamous cell carcinoma was new and untreated by systemic or radiation therapy. The patients had HPV-negative, locally advanced oral cavity squamous cell carcinoma. CDR1 SEHNR and CDR2 FQNEAQ come from the germline V gene (reference sequence). The ends were cut back, 3 bases at V and 6 bases at J, with 18 bases in the middle. The CDR3 length is 16 residues.

The material sequenced was PBMCs, taken before nivolumab (anti-PD-1) treatment. The clonotype comes from a person aged 35-80 years with oral cavity squamous cell carcinoma. The chain recombines TRBV7-9 with TRBJ2-1, with TRBD2 as a possible D gene (7 bases). The CDR3 DNA follows: TGTGCCAGCAGCTTTCCACCCGGGGGGCCCCGCAATGAGCAGTTCTTC. Its translation is CASSFPPGGPRNEQFF.